Below, 3 T cell receptor beta chains from the same sample are listed, as sequenced in a study of control samples from healthy donors and cancer patients (dated by TCRdb to 2018 to 2020). Preparation of the library involved the immunoSEQ multiplex PCR assay. Held by TCRdb, this immuneACCESS table contains in-frame sequences only and omits some clones. Under half of the omission traces to an unresolved V gene where checked; the cause of the rest is unknown. For this sample the table gives 100,000 to 150,000 clones, of which over 75% were detected only once. The ten largest make up 2% to 3% of the sample. Sample: blood. Receptors originate from a man aged 40-49 years in good health.

The J gene is TRBJ2-2, the V gene TRBV5-4, with D perhaps matching TRBD2 (5 bases). Trimming took off 4 bases at V and 0 bases at J, with 22 bases between the two ends. Germline values: CDR1 SGHNT, CDR2 YYREEE (reference sequence). This CDR3 is 19 amino acids long. The CDR3 is CASSPRPTAVTTNTGELFF. CDR3 DNA sequence: TGTGCCAGCAGCCCAAGACCTACGGCTGTGACTACGAACACCGGGGAGCTGTTTTTT. The full variable domain, with the rest looked up from reference TRBV5-4 and TRBJ2-2, is ETGVTQSPTHLIKTRGQQVTLRCSSQSGHNTVSWYQQALGQGPQFIFQYYREEENGRGNFPPRFSGLQFPNYSSELNVNALELDDSALYLCASSPRPTAVTTNTGELFFGEGSRLTVL.

This clone was counted once. This rearrangement joins TRBV7-9 to TRBJ2-1, with D tentatively TRBD1 (6 bases). CDR3 size: 14 residues. V dropped 5 bases and J dropped 7 bases, with 15 bases sitting between them. Per germline, CDR1 SEHNR and CDR2 FQNEAQ (reference sequence). The CDR3 DNA is TGTGCCAGCAGCCCATCCGGGACACAAAATGAGCAGTTCTTC. Protein sequence: CASSPSGTQNEQFF.

The V and J genes are TRBV9 and TRBJ1-3, with a tentative D call TRBD1 (5 bases). Germline V gene lookup returns CDR1 SGDLS and CDR2 YYNGEE. This CDR3 has 14 residues. The germline V and J ends were trimmed by 5 bases and 1 base, with 10 bases remaining between them. Here the CDR3 reads CASSEGASGNTIYF. In DNA form, the CDR3 reads TGTGCCAGCAGTGAAGGGGCGTCTGGAAACACCATATATTTT.